The present entry profiles one T cell receptor beta chain with its context. Its antigen is as yet unknown. RNA transcripts were the template for amplifying TCR beta CDR3 regions. Primed by the HTBI set, a first-round RT-PCR was run on the TCR CDR3. TCRdb used MiXCR to reprocess the multiplex PCR reads, holding one entry per CDR3 protein. This table holds more than 300,000 distinct CDR3 sequences, about 18% found once. The data originate from a study of T cells in Graves' hyperthyroidism and ophthalmopathy. Findings and limits, study-wide: Clonotypes that were expanded in thyroid above 0.001 mostly appeared in blood too. By a 13 V-J model, ophthalmopathy was set apart from stable hyperthyroidism.

Material: blood. The TCR originated in a man younger than 35 with Graves' ophthalmopathy.

In nucleotides, the CDR3 is TGTGCCAGCAGTGTCGGGACAGGGGACGAGCAGTTCTTC. This codes for CASSVGTGDEQFF. The chain uses TRBV6-4 and TRBJ2-1; TRBD1 matches at 10 bases. The J segment lost 10 bases and the V segment lost 4 bases, leaving 4 bases of the junction unmatched. Germline V gene data show CDR1 as MRHNA and CDR2 as SNTAGT. CDR3 length: 13 amino acids.